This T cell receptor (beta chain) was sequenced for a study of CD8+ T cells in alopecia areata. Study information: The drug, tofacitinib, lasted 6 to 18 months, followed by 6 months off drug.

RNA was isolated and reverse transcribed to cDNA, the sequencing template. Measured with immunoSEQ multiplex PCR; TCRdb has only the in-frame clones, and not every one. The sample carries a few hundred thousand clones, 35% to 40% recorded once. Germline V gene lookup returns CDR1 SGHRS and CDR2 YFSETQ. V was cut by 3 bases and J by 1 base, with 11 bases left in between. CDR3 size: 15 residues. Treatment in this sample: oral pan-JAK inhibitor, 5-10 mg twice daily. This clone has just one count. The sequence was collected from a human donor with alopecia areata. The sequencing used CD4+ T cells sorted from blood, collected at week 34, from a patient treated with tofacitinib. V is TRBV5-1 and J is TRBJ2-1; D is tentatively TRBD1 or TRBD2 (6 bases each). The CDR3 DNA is TGCGCCAGCAGCTACGGAGGGGGTTCCTACAATGAGCAGTTCTTC. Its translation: CASSYGGGSYNEQFF.